The following is a TCR beta chain sequence with its context. Naive CD8 cells comprised CD45RO-negative, CCR7-positively selected cells, excluding terminally differentiated effector memory CD45RA+ cells. The assay was immunoSEQ multiplex PCR, and TCRdb's table has in-frame clones only and misses some. This sample has about 2.2 million clones, with about 93% found just once. This sample is part of a study of shared clonotypes between healthy human individuals. CDR3 size: 12 residues. Germline V gives CDR1 SGHKS, CDR2 YYEKEE (reference sequence). Deletions cut 2 bases from V and 0 bases from J, with 3 bases between.

Sequencing input: naive CD8+ T cells from PBMCs. The origin of this receptor is a man aged 18-30 years in good health. Some clones in this sample may be carry-over from other donors' samples. The chain joins TRBV5-5 to TRBJ2-7, with D uncertain. The CDR3 coding sequence is TGTGCCAGCAGCTTCAGCTCCTACGAGCAGTACTTC. The encoded protein is CASSFSSYEQYF.